This is a list of T cell receptor beta chains from one sample in a study of T cells after yellow fever vaccination. Each CDR3 protein gets one entry after TCRdb re-called the 5' RACE reads with MiXCR. The data show some 600,000 distinct CDR3 sequences, about 12% seen once. The sequencing used PBMCs, collected on the day of the yellow fever booster vaccination. The receptors here all came from a young man who received the YFV17D yellow fever vaccine. Each CDR3 is given with its conserved first and last residue. Fields, in order: clone size, V gene, CDR3 length, J gene, D gene, CDR3 protein, CDR3 DNA. D genes are given only for firm matches. Size values are once, few and many counts, or a class for expanded clones, and some rows have none.

clone size: many; V gene: TRBV5-1; CDR3 length: 15; J gene: TRBJ2-7; D gene: .; CDR3 protein: CASSLLSDSAGEQYF; CDR3 DNA: TGCGCCAGCAGCCTACTCTCGGATTCGGCGGGAGAGCAGTACTTC
clone size: .; V gene: TRBV4-3; CDR3 length: 15; J gene: TRBJ1-6; D gene: .; CDR3 protein: CASSRTQVSDSPLHF; CDR3 DNA: TGCGCCAGCAGCCGCACACAGGTCTCGGATTCACCCCTCCACTTT
clone size: .; V gene: TRBV3-1; CDR3 length: 15; J gene: TRBJ2-7; D gene: .; CDR3 protein: CASTTRQVGGYEQYF; CDR3 DNA: TGTGCCAGCACCACCCGACAGGTAGGGGGCTACGAGCAGTACTTC
clone size: .; V gene: TRBV7-2; CDR3 length: 14; J gene: TRBJ1-5; D gene: .; CDR3 protein: CASSLAQGSQPQHF; CDR3 DNA: TGTGCCAGCAGCTTAGCGCAGGGTAGTCAGCCCCAGCATTTT
clone size: many; V gene: TRBV5-1; CDR3 length: 14; J gene: TRBJ1-2; D gene: .; CDR3 protein: CASSLATSNYGYTF; CDR3 DNA: TGCGCCAGCAGCTTGGCCACCTCTAACTATGGCTACACCTTC
clone size: few; V gene: TRBV12-3/TRBV12-4; CDR3 length: 13; J gene: TRBJ2-5; D gene: TRBD2; CDR3 protein: CASSLAGGFDQYF; CDR3 DNA: TGTGCCAGCAGTTTAGCGGGAGGGTTTGACCAGTACTTC
clone size: few; V gene: TRBV12-3/TRBV12-4; CDR3 length: 14; J gene: TRBJ1-2; D gene: .; CDR3 protein: CASSFWDTNYGYTF; CDR3 DNA: TGTGCCAGCAGTTTCTGGGATACTAACTATGGCTACACCTTC
clone size: few; V gene: TRBV12-3/TRBV12-4; CDR3 length: 14; J gene: TRBJ1-2; D gene: .; CDR3 protein: CASRSTGSPYGYTF; CDR3 DNA: TGTGCCAGCAGGTCCACAGGGTCTCCCTATGGCTACACCTTC
clone size: .; V gene: TRBV5-1; CDR3 length: 18; J gene: TRBJ2-7; D gene: TRBD1; CDR3 protein: CASSYHVMGTGLMDEQYF; CDR3 DNA: TGCGCCAGCAGCTACCACGTGATGGGGACAGGGCTTATGGACGAGCAGTACTTC
clone size: .; V gene: TRBV10-3; CDR3 length: 13; J gene: TRBJ2-7; D gene: .; CDR3 protein: CAISESTGYEQYF; CDR3 DNA: TGTGCCATCAGTGAGTCCACAGGATACGAGCAGTACTTC
clone size: .; V gene: TRBV20-1; CDR3 length: 17; J gene: TRBJ1-2; D gene: TRBD1; CDR3 protein: CSARFPPPGTGRDGYTF; CDR3 DNA: TGCAGTGCTAGATTTCCTCCTCCCGGGACAGGCAGGGATGGCTACACCTTC
clone size: .; V gene: TRBV7-2; CDR3 length: 15; J gene: TRBJ2-1; D gene: TRBD2; CDR3 protein: CASQVASGRASEQFF; CDR3 DNA: TGTGCCAGCCAGGTAGCTAGCGGGAGGGCCAGTGAGCAGTTCTTC
clone size: .; V gene: TRBV13; CDR3 length: 16; J gene: TRBJ2-1; D gene: TRBD2; CDR3 protein: CASSIIAGGGYDEQFF; CDR3 DNA: TGTGCCAGCAGCATCATAGCGGGAGGAGGTTACGATGAGCAGTTCTTC
clone size: few; V gene: TRBV11-2; CDR3 length: 19; J gene: TRBJ2-5; D gene: TRBD2; CDR3 protein: CASSLGSLNLAGEAETQYF; CDR3 DNA: TGTGCCAGCAGCTTAGGGTCCCTTAACCTAGCGGGAGAGGCAGAGACCCAGTACTTC
clone size: few; V gene: TRBV19; CDR3 length: 14; J gene: TRBJ2-7; D gene: TRBD1; CDR3 protein: CASQKGDSSYEQYF; CDR3 DNA: TGTGCCAGCCAAAAGGGGGACAGCTCCTACGAGCAGTACTTC
clone size: few; V gene: TRBV29-1; CDR3 length: 11; J gene: TRBJ1-2; D gene: .; CDR3 protein: CSVEGKGGYTF; CDR3 DNA: TGCAGCGTTGAAGGGAAGGGCGGCTACACCTTC
clone size: .; V gene: TRBV12-3/TRBV12-4; CDR3 length: 13; J gene: TRBJ2-2; D gene: TRBD2; CDR3 protein: CASSAGVVGELFF; CDR3 DNA: TGTGCCAGCAGTGCGGGAGTTGTAGGGGAGCTGTTTTTT
clone size: few; V gene: TRBV29-1; CDR3 length: 15; J gene: TRBJ1-2; D gene: TRBD1; CDR3 protein: CSVEGGTGGFYGYTF; CDR3 DNA: TGCAGCGTTGAAGGAGGGACAGGGGGCTTCTATGGCTACACCTTC
clone size: .; V gene: TRBV6-2/TRBV6-3; CDR3 length: 12; J gene: TRBJ2-7; D gene: TRBD1; CDR3 protein: CASKVTGAAQYF; CDR3 DNA: TGTGCCAGCAAAGTAACAGGGGCGGCGCAGTACTTC
clone size: .; V gene: TRBV7-8; CDR3 length: 16; J gene: TRBJ2-7; D gene: TRBD2; CDR3 protein: CASSLVTSGRYYEQYF; CDR3 DNA: TGTGCCAGCAGCTTGGTCACTAGCGGGAGGTACTACGAGCAGTACTTC
clone size: few; V gene: TRBV29-1; CDR3 length: 15; J gene: TRBJ2-2; D gene: .; CDR3 protein: CSVDGGTRVPGELFF; CDR3 DNA: TGCAGCGTTGATGGGGGGACGCGCGTGCCCGGGGAGCTGTTTTTT
clone size: .; V gene: TRBV5-4; CDR3 length: 16; J gene: TRBJ2-3; D gene: .; CDR3 protein: CASSTLGGAAYATQYF; CDR3 DNA: TGTGCCAGCAGCACCCTGGGGGGAGCCGCATATGCTACGCAGTATTTT
clone size: few; V gene: TRBV20-1; CDR3 length: 11; J gene: TRBJ1-1; D gene: TRBD1; CDR3 protein: CSAPGQFEAFF; CDR3 DNA: TGCAGTGCCCCGGGACAGTTTGAAGCTTTCTTT
clone size: few; V gene: TRBV11-2; CDR3 length: 15; J gene: TRBJ2-5; D gene: .; CDR3 protein: CASSLDLQVQETQYF; CDR3 DNA: TGTGCCAGCAGCCTGGACCTCCAGGTCCAAGAGACCCAGTACTTC
clone size: few; V gene: TRBV9; CDR3 length: 15; J gene: TRBJ1-3; D gene: TRBD1; CDR3 protein: CASSPTGEQGNTIYF; CDR3 DNA: TGTGCCAGCAGCCCTACAGGGGAACAAGGAAACACCATATATTTT
clone size: few; V gene: TRBV3-1; CDR3 length: 16; J gene: TRBJ1-5; D gene: .; CDR3 protein: CASSQSRGQSNQPQHF; CDR3 DNA: TGTGCCAGCAGCCAGTCCCGGGGGCAGAGCAATCAGCCCCAGCATTTT
clone size: few; V gene: TRBV5-1; CDR3 length: 16; J gene: TRBJ2-5; D gene: TRBD2; CDR3 protein: CASSLGAGGPWETQYF; CDR3 DNA: TGCGCCAGCAGCTTAGGAGCGGGAGGGCCCTGGGAGACCCAGTACTTC
clone size: few; V gene: TRBV18; CDR3 length: 16; J gene: TRBJ2-1; D gene: TRBD2; CDR3 protein: CASSPPGLAGDNEQFF; CDR3 DNA: TGTGCCAGCTCACCTCCTGGACTAGCGGGCGACAATGAGCAGTTCTTC
clone size: .; V gene: TRBV29-1; CDR3 length: 17; J gene: TRBJ2-2; D gene: TRBD1; CDR3 protein: CSGTGTGGNANTGELFF; CDR3 DNA: TGCAGCGGAACCGGGACAGGGGGCAATGCGAACACCGGGGAGCTGTTTTTT
clone size: .; V gene: TRBV29-1; CDR3 length: 12; J gene: TRBJ2-3; D gene: .; CDR3 protein: CSVDDSTDTQYF; CDR3 DNA: TGCAGCGTTGATGATAGCACAGATACGCAGTATTTT
clone size: many; V gene: TRBV5-1; CDR3 length: 15; J gene: TRBJ2-3; D gene: TRBD2; CDR3 protein: CASSLVASGLDTQYF; CDR3 DNA: TGCGCCAGCAGCTTGGTAGCTAGCGGGTTAGATACGCAGTATTTT
clone size: many; V gene: TRBV3-1; CDR3 length: 18; J gene: TRBJ1-3; D gene: .; CDR3 protein: CASSHGETRRSSGNTIYF; CDR3 DNA: TGTGCCAGCAGCCACGGCGAAACCCGACGGTCCTCTGGAAACACCATATATTTT
clone size: .; V gene: TRBV28; CDR3 length: 13; J gene: TRBJ2-1; D gene: .; CDR3 protein: CATPKGTNNEQFF; CDR3 DNA: TGTGCCACTCCGAAGGGGACCAACAATGAGCAGTTCTTC
clone size: .; V gene: TRBV4-2; CDR3 length: 19; J gene: TRBJ2-6; D gene: .; CDR3 protein: CASSQEDQRQSSGANVLTF; CDR3 DNA: TGTGCCAGCAGCCAAGAAGATCAGCGGCAGAGCTCTGGGGCCAACGTCCTGACTTTC
clone size: few; V gene: TRBV24-1; CDR3 length: 13; J gene: TRBJ1-1; D gene: .; CDR3 protein: CATSDLKNTEAFF; CDR3 DNA: TGTGCCACCAGTGATTTGAAGAACACTGAAGCTTTCTTT
clone size: .; V gene: TRBV20-1; CDR3 length: 13; J gene: TRBJ2-2; D gene: .; CDR3 protein: CSAVRSGGGELFF; CDR3 DNA: TGCAGTGCTGTTCGGAGTGGGGGCGGGGAGCTGTTTTTT
clone size: .; V gene: TRBV9; CDR3 length: 15; J gene: TRBJ1-2; D gene: .; CDR3 protein: CASSVGPMGSYGYTF; CDR3 DNA: TGTGCCAGCAGCGTTGGGCCCATGGGCAGCTATGGCTACACCTTC
clone size: .; V gene: TRBV6-1; CDR3 length: 16; J gene: TRBJ2-1; D gene: TRBD2; CDR3 protein: CASGQTGGLAGGPKFF; CDR3 DNA: TGTGCCAGCGGTCAAACTGGGGGACTAGCGGGAGGGCCGAAGTTCTTC
clone size: .; V gene: TRBV14; CDR3 length: 15; J gene: TRBJ2-1; D gene: .; CDR3 protein: CASSQLQGLYNEQFF; CDR3 DNA: TGTGCCAGCAGCCAACTCCAGGGGTTATACAATGAGCAGTTCTTC
clone size: few; V gene: TRBV7-2; CDR3 length: 14; J gene: TRBJ2-2; D gene: .; CDR3 protein: CASSRIRITGELFF; CDR3 DNA: TGTGCCAGCAGCCGCATTCGAATCACCGGGGAGCTGTTTTTT